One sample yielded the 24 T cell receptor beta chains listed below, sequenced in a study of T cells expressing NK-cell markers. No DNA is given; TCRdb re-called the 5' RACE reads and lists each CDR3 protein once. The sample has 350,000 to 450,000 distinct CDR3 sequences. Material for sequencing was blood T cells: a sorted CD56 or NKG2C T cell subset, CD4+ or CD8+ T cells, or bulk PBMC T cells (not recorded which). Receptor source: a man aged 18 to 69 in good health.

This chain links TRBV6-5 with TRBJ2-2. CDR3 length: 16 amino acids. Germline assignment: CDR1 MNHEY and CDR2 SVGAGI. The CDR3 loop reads CASSYSHQSITGELFF.

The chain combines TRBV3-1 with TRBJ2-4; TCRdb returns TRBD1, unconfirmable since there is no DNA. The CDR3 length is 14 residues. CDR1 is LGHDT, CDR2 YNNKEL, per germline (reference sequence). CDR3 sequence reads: CASSLTGTGNIQYF. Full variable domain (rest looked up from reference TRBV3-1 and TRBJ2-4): DTAVSQTPKYLVTQMGNDKSIKCEQNLGHDTMYWYKQDSKKFLKIMFSYNNKELIINETVPNRFSPKSPDKAHLNLHINSLELGDSAVYFCASSLTGTGNIQYFGAGTRLSVL.

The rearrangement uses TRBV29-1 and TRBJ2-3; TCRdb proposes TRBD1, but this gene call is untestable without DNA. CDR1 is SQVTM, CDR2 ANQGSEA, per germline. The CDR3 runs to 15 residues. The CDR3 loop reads CSVAPQGSDTDTQYF.

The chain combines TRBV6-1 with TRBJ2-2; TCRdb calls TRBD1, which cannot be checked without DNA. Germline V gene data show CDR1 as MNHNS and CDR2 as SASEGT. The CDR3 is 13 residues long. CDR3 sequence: CASRRDGIGELFF.

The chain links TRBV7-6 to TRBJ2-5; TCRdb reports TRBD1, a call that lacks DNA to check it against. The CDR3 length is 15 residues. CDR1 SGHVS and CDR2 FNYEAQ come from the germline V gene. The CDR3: CASSFDRRTKETQYF. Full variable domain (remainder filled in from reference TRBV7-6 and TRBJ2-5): GAGVSQSPRYKVTKRGQDVALRCDPISGHVSLYWYRQALGQGPEFLTYFNYEAQQDKSGLPNDRFSAERPEGSISTLTIQRTEQRDSAMYRCASSFDRRTKETQYFGPGTRLLVL.

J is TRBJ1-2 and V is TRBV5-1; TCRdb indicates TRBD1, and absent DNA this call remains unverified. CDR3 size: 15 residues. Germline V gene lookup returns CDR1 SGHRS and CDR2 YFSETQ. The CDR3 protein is CASKVPGTGLKGYTF.

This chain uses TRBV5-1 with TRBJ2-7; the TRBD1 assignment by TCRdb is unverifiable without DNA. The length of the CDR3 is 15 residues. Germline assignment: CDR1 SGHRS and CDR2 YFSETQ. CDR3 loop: CASSPGTLDHYEQYF.

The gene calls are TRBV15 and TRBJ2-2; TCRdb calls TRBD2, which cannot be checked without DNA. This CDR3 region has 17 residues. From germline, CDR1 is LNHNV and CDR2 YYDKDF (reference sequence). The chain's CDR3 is CATSRVTSGPNTGELFF.

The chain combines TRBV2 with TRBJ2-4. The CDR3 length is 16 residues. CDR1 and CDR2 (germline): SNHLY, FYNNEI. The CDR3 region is CASSEGWQTRQNIQYF.

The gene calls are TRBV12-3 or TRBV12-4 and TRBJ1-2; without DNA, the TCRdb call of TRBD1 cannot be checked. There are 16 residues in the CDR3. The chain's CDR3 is CASSASRGQITYGYTF.

This chain's CDR3 is CASSPGGEVNTEAFF. The chain is built from TRBV6-1 and TRBJ1-1. Per the germline V gene, CDR1 is MNHNS and CDR2 is SASEGT. This CDR3 has 15 residues.

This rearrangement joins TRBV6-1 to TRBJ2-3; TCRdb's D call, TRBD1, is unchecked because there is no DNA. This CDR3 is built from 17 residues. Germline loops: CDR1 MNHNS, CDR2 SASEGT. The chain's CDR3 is CASIHLGDRASTDTQYF.

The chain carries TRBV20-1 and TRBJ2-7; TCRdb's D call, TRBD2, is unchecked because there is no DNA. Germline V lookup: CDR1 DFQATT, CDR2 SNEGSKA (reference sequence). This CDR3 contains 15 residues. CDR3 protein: CSASGPGLAVYEQYF.

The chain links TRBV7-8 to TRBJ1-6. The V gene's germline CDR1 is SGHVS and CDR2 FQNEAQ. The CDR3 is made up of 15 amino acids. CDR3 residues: CASSFEGMIDSPLHF.

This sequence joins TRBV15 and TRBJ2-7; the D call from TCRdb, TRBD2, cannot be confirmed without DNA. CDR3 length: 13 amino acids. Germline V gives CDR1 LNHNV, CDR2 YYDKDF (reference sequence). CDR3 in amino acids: CATSTTSTLEQYF.

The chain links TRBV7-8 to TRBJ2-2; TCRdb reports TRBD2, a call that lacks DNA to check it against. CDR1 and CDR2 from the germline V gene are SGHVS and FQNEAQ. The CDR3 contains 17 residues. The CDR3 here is CASSTQKRGATTGELFF.

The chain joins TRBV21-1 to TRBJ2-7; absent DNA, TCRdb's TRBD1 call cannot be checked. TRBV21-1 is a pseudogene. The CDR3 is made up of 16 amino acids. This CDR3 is CASSKDRVDGDHEQYF.

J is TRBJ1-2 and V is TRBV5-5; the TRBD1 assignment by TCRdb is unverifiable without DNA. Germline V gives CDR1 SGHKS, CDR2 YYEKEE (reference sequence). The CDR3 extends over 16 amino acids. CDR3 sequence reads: CASSTSWDRRNYGYTF.

This CDR3 is CASRGNRGRAHEQYF. The rearrangement links TRBV28 to TRBJ2-7; TCRdb's assignment of TRBD1 cannot be checked, as there is no DNA. CDR3 length: 15 residues. Looked up from germline, CDR1 is MDHEN and CDR2 is SYDVKM.

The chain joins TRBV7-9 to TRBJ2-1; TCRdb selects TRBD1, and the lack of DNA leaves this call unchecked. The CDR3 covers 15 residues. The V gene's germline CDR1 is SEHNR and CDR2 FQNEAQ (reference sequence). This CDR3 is CASSYRTGSINEQFF.

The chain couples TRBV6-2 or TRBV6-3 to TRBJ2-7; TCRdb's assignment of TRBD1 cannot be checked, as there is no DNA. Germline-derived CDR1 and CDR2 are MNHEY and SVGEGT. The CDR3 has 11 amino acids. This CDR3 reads CAHGASYEQYF.

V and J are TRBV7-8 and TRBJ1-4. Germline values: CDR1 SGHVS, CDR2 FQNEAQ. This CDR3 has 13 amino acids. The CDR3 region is CASSLVTNEKLFF.

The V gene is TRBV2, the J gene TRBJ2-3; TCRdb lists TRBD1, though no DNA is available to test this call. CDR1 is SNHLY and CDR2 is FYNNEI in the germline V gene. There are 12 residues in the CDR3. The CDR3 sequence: CASSGTVPTQYF.

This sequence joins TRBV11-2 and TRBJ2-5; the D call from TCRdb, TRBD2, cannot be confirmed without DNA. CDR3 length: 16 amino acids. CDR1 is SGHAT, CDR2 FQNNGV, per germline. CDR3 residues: CASSLGGSGGRKTQYF.